Here is one T cell receptor (beta chain) with its context. Antigen unknown. Germline and junction disagree at one end, which may indicate a read error. The data stem from a study of T cells in Graves' hyperthyroidism and ophthalmopathy. Study observations and caveats: Expanded thyroid clonotypes (above 0.001) were mostly also found in blood.

The CDR3 is 16 residues long. From germline, CDR1 is SGHNT and CDR2 YYREEE (reference sequence). TCR beta CDR3 region amplification was performed from RNA transcripts. TCR CDR3 regions were first amplified by RT-PCR with HTBI primers. TCRdb re-analysed the multiplex PCR reads in MiXCR, keeping a single row per CDR3 protein. The sample has 500,000 to 750,000 distinct CDR3 sequences; roughly 14% are singletons. These patients, aged 18 to 65, had recently diagnosed hyperthyroidism lasting under 2 months. Input material: blood. The rearrangement uses TRBV5-4 and TRBJ2-2, with unresolved D. The source of this sequence is a woman younger than 45 with Graves' hyperthyroidism. CDR3 protein: CANSPEYGANTGELFF. CDR3 nucleotide sequence: TGTGCCAACAGCCCAGAGTACGGAGCGAACACCGGGGAGCTGTTTTTT.